The 32 T cell receptor beta chains presented below share a single source sample, sequenced in a study of control samples from healthy donors and cancer patients. Profiled with immunoSEQ multiplex PCR; TCRdb holds only in-frame clones, not every one. The profile shows tens of thousands of clones, roughly 85% of them singletons. The sample taken for sequencing was PBMCs. The receptors here all came from a man aged 60 to 69 with head and neck cancer.

This clone was counted only a few times. V usage is TRBV3-1 (or the pseudogene TRBV3-2) and J usage is TRBJ2-5; 13 nucleotides line up with TRBD2. Germline V gene data show CDR1 as LGHDT and CDR2 as YNNKEL (reference sequence). This CDR3 has 18 residues. The V and J ends lost 6 bases and 5 bases, in that order; junction bases with no gene match: 15. The CDR3 bases are TGTGCCAGCAGAGAGCCCGTACTAGCGGGAGGGCCTTTGGAGACCCAGTACTTC. Amino acid sequence: CASREPVLAGGPLETQYF.

The gene calls are TRBV27 and TRBJ1-5; maybe TRBD1 (6 bases). The CDR3 contains 14 residues. V lost 5 bases to trimming and J lost 6 bases, with 14 bases between them. Looked up from germline, CDR1 is MNHEY and CDR2 is SMNVEV (reference sequence). CDR3 nucleotides: TGTGCCAGCAGTGCGGTGGGGGCGCGTCAGCCCCAGCATTTT. Residues: CASSAVGARQPQHF.

This clone has just a few counts. The V gene is TRBV19, the J gene TRBJ2-1, with 9 bases identical to TRBD2. From germline, CDR1 is LNHDA and CDR2 SQIVND (reference sequence). This CDR3 is 16 amino acids long. Trimming cost V 3 bases and J 0 bases; bases outside gene matches: 3. CDR3 DNA sequence: TGTGCCAGTAGTATGCAAGCGGGAGGCTCCTACAATGAGCAGTTCTTC. This sequence encodes CASSMQAGGSYNEQFF.

V is TRBV4-1 and J is TRBJ2-7; D is unclear. Trimming left V 4 bases short and J 0 bases short, with 16 bases between. This CDR3 is built from 16 residues. From germline, CDR1 is MGHRA and CDR2 YSYEKL. The CDR3 sequence: CASSRQASSSSYEQYF. CDR3 sequence (DNA): TGCGCCAGCAGCCGTCAAGCTAGTTCAAGCTCCTACGAGCAGTACTTC.

This chain uses TRBV14 with TRBJ2-3; D is unresolved. CDR1 and CDR2 (germline): SGHDN, FVKESK. V was pared by 4 bases and J by 5 bases, with 10 bases between. This CDR3 has 13 residues. The CDR3, as DNA: TGTGCCAGCAGCCCATTCCAAGGAGATACGCAGTATTTT. Protein product: CASSPFQGDTQYF.

V and J are TRBV6-5 and TRBJ1-1; 9 positions agree with TRBD1. The CDR3 covers 11 residues. V was clipped by 6 bases and J by 11 bases; unmatched bases: 4. Germline V gene sequence: CDR1 MNHEY, CDR2 SVGAGI. The CDR3 protein is CASSRDREAFF. The CDR3 DNA sequence: TGTGCCAGCAGCCGGGACAGGGAGGCTTTCTTT.

This chain links TRBV6-5 with TRBJ2-7; the match to TRBD1 covers 9 bases. CDR3 length: 14 amino acids. V was clipped by 2 bases and J by 7 bases; unmatched bases: 6. Germline assignment: CDR1 MNHEY and CDR2 SVGAGI. The CDR3 bases are TGTGCCAGCAGTTACGCAAACAGGGGGCTGGAGCAGTACTTC. Amino acid sequence: CASSYANRGLEQYF.

This clone was counted between two and nine times. This chain links TRBV11-2 with TRBJ2-1, with D maybe TRBD1 (6 bases). Per the germline V gene, CDR1 is SGHAT and CDR2 is FQNNGV. The germline V and J ends were trimmed by 5 bases and 6 bases, with 14 bases remaining between them. The CDR3 extends over 14 amino acids. CDR3: CASSPRTDSNEQFF. For the CDR3, the DNA is TGTGCCAGCAGCCCCCGGACAGATTCCAATGAGCAGTTCTTC.

The V gene is TRBV10-3, the J gene TRBJ2-1; 8 bases fit TRBD2. V lost 0 bases to trimming and J lost 5 bases; unmatched junction nucleotides: 6. The CDR3 has 16 amino acids. Germline CDR1 is ENHRY and CDR2 is SYGVKD. Written as DNA, the CDR3 is TGTGCCATCAGTGAGTCGTTGGCGGGAGGCGACAATGAGCAGTTCTTC. The encoded protein is CAISESLAGGDNEQFF.

The rearrangement links TRBV28 to TRBJ1-1, with 8 bases matching TRBD1. The CDR3 is made up of 15 amino acids. In germline, CDR1 is MDHEN, CDR2 SYDVKM. Trimming removed 5 bases from V and 4 bases from J; junction bases left unmatched: 9. This chain's CDR3 is CASSLQGAGVTEAFF. DNA for the CDR3: TGTGCCAGCAGTCTCCAGGGGGCGGGAGTCACTGAAGCTTTCTTT.

This clone was detected a few times. The V gene is TRBV20-1, the J gene TRBJ1-2; no firm D call. The CDR3 has 11 residues. Trimming left V 5 bases short and J 3 bases short, with 7 bases between. In germline, CDR1 is DFQATT, CDR2 SNEGSKA (reference sequence). The CDR3 loop reads CSAPEYYGYTF. DNA for the CDR3: TGCAGTGCTCCAGAGTACTATGGCTACACCTTC.

The rearrangement links TRBV6-2 or TRBV6-3 to TRBJ1-1, with a possible D match to TRBD1 (5 bases). The germline CDR1 and CDR2 sequences are MNHEY and SVGEGT. The CDR3 loop spans 15 amino acids. The V gene lost 4 bases and the J gene lost 0 bases, with 12 bases spanning the gap. CDR3 amino acids: CASSSQGNMNTEAFF. The CDR3 nucleotides are TGTGCCAGCAGTTCCCAGGGAAACATGAACACTGAAGCTTTCTTT.

Regarding this clone: An end of the junction does not agree with germline; a read error may underlie this. The gene calls are TRBV4-1 and TRBJ2-7; 9 nucleotides line up with TRBD1. From germline, CDR1 is MGHRA and CDR2 YSYEKL. CDR3 length: 13 residues. Here the CDR3 DNA reads TGCGCCAGCAGCCAAGATAGGGACAGGGTCCTTCACTTC. Encoded protein: CASSQDRDRVLHF.

The V gene is TRBV15, the J gene TRBJ2-1; no clear D gene. V gave up 0 bases and J gave up 7 bases, with 13 bases separating them. The CDR3 is 15 amino acids. Germline V CDR1 and CDR2: LNHNV, YYDKDF (reference sequence). CDR3 residues: CATSRDLGSQNEQFF. The CDR3 nucleotides read TGTGCCACCAGCAGAGATCTGGGCTCTCAAAATGAGCAGTTCTTC.

The chain couples TRBV4-3 to TRBJ1-2; D is unclear. Germline V gene sequence: CDR1 LGHNA, CDR2 YSLEER. Trimming shortened V by 4 bases and J by 2 bases, and 14 bases separated the two germline ends. The length of the CDR3 is 15 residues. Here the CDR3 reads CASSPTRTGNYGYTF. The DNA for the CDR3 is TGCGCCAGCAGCCCGACTCGAACCGGGAACTATGGCTACACCTTC.

There are a few counts of this clone. The chain couples TRBV28 to TRBJ2-7, with unresolved D. Per the germline V gene, CDR1 is MDHEN and CDR2 is SYDVKM. V was shortened by 7 bases and J by 4 bases, with 20 bases between the two germline ends. The length of the CDR3 is 15 residues. The CDR3 spells CASNPPGTILYEQYF. CDR3 DNA sequence: TGTGCCAGCAACCCCCCAGGTACAATCCTATACGAGCAGTACTTC.

For the CDR3, the DNA is TGTGCCAGCAGTTACCCACAGGGGGTTAGAGCAGGATTATCTGGCTACACCTTC. This codes for CASSYPQGVRAGLSGYTF. The chain carries TRBV28 and TRBJ1-2, with 8 bases that match TRBD1. This CDR3 has 18 amino acids. Germline assignment: CDR1 MDHEN and CDR2 SYDVKM. V lost 4 bases to trimming and J lost 7 bases; unmatched junction nucleotides: 20.

The chain recombines TRBV7-9 with TRBJ1-1; D is unclear. There are 14 residues in the CDR3. V was pared by 1 base and J by 1 base, with 7 bases between. Germline V gene lookup returns CDR1 SEHNR and CDR2 FQNEAQ (reference sequence). The CDR3 is CASSLDVENTEAFF. The CDR3 DNA sequence: TGTGCCAGCAGCTTAGATGTAGAGAACACTGAAGCTTTCTTT.

The chain links TRBV27 to TRBJ2-3; D uncertain. V was cut by 3 bases and J by 0 bases, with 4 bases left in between. This CDR3 spans 13 amino acids. Germline V CDR1 and CDR2: MNHEY, SMNVEV (reference sequence). CDR3 coding DNA: TGTGCCAGCAGTTTTTGGAGCACAGATACGCAGTATTTT. It is translated as CASSFWSTDTQYF.

The rearrangement links TRBV2 to TRBJ2-7; 11 nucleotides line up with TRBD2. J was trimmed by 4 bases and V by 6 bases; bases with no gene match: 5. Looked up from germline, CDR1 is SNHLY and CDR2 is FYNNEI. The CDR3 is 14 amino acids. The CDR3 reads CASSWTSGYYEQYF. The DNA of the CDR3 is TGTGCCAGCAGCTGGACTAGCGGGTATTACGAGCAGTACTTC. The whole variable domain, filled in from reference TRBV2 and TRBJ2-7, reads EPEVTQTPSHQVTQMGQEVILRCVPISNHLYFYWYRQILGQKVEFLVSFYNNEISEKSEIFDDQFSVERPDGSNFTLKIRSTKLEDSAMYFCASSWTSGYYEQYFGPGTRLTVT.

The V gene is TRBV7-2, the J gene TRBJ2-1, with TRBD2 as a possible D gene (6 bases). The V end lost 9 bases, the J end lost 4 bases, and 16 bases lay between the germline ends. The CDR3 contains 14 residues. Germline V gene lookup returns CDR1 SGHTA and CDR2 FQGNSA. CDR3 nucleotides: TGTGCCAGTAGCAGTGTGGGGGGTTACAATGAGCAGTTCTTC. Residues: CASSSVGGYNEQFF.

V is TRBV28 and J is TRBJ1-3; D call uncertain. Germline CDR1 MDHEN, CDR2 SYDVKM. CDR3 length equals 12 residues. The germline V and J ends were trimmed by 8 bases and 1 base, with 6 bases remaining between them. The CDR3 region has the DNA TGTGCCAGCGAAGGGTCTGGAAACACCATATATTTT. This translates into CASEGSGNTIYF.

By share, this clone counts as medium-sized. The chain combines TRBV5-1 with TRBJ2-1; TRBD1 agrees at 7 bases. The germline V gene has CDR1 SGHRS and CDR2 YFSETQ. The CDR3 contains 15 residues. The V gene end was trimmed by 1 base and the J gene end by 4 bases; junction bases not matched to a gene: 5. In DNA form, the CDR3 reads TGCGCCAGCAGCTTGACAGGGGAACAATACAATGAGCAGTTCTTC. Its translation is CASSLTGEQYNEQFF. Together with reference TRBV5-1 and TRBJ2-1, the CDR3 gives the full variable domain: KAGVTQTPRYLIKTRGQQVTLSCSPISGHRSVSWYQQTPGQGLQFLFEYFSETQRNKGNFPGRFSGRQFSNSRSEMNVSTLELGDSALYLCASSLTGEQYNEQFFGPGTRLTVL.

This clone was counted a few times. The V and J genes are TRBV5-1 and TRBJ2-1, with D hard to call. The CDR3 length is 15 residues. Trimming shortened V by 4 bases and J by 6 bases, and 17 bases separated the two germline ends. The germline V gene has CDR1 SGHRS and CDR2 YFSETQ. The CDR3 bases are TGCGCCAGCAGCCCTGACTCCGTGATAGGCAATGAGCAGTTCTTC. This codes for CASSPDSVIGNEQFF.

The chain recombines TRBV2 with TRBJ2-1, with D perhaps matching TRBD2 (5 bases). Looked up from germline, CDR1 is SNHLY and CDR2 is FYNNEI. Trimming removed 7 bases at V and 5 bases at J, with 18 bases between. The CDR3 length is 15 residues. CDR3 nucleotide sequence: TGTGCCAGCACACGCATGGCGGGTATAAACAATGAGCAGTTCTTC. This gives the protein CASTRMAGINNEQFF. Looking up the rest from reference TRBV2 and TRBJ2-1 gives the full variable domain: EPEVTQTPSHQVTQMGQEVILRCVPISNHLYFYWYRQILGQKVEFLVSFYNNEISEKSEIFDDQFSVERPDGSNFTLKIRSTKLEDSAMYFCASTRMAGINNEQFFGPGTRLTVL.

This clone was observed a handful of times. The CDR3 DNA follows: TGTGCCAGCAGCCAAGGAGGGAACACACAGCGCGAGCAGTACTTC. Protein product: CASSQGGNTQREQYF. The gene calls are TRBV14 and TRBJ2-7; D might be TRBD2 (5 bases). Trimming took off 1 base at V and 6 bases at J, with 16 bases between the two ends. The CDR3 loop spans 15 amino acids. Germline loops: CDR1 SGHDN, CDR2 FVKESK. The full variable domain, rest sourced from reference TRBV14 and TRBJ2-7, is EAGVTQFPSHSVIEKGQTVTLRCDPISGHDNLYWYRRVMGKEIKFLLHFVKESKQDESGMPNNRFLAERTGGTYSTLKVQPAELEDSGVYFCASSQGGNTQREQYFGPGTRLTVT.

This clone was seen a handful of times. The chain recombines TRBV27 with TRBJ2-7; TRBD1 agrees at 10 bases. Germline CDR1 and CDR2: MNHEY and SMNVEV (reference sequence). This CDR3 spans 14 amino acids. The ends lost 6 bases at V and 7 bases at J; junction bases unmatched: 9. CDR3 region: CASRTGGELGEQYF. CDR3 coding DNA: TGTGCCAGCAGGACAGGGGGCGAGCTCGGGGAGCAGTACTTC.

The gene calls are TRBV24-1 and TRBJ2-1; TRBD1 matches 9 bases. Per germline, CDR1 KGHDR and CDR2 SFDVKD. V shed 5 bases, J shed 10 bases, and the junction held 11 bases outside the gene matches. This CDR3 is built from 15 residues. Written as DNA, the CDR3 is TGTGCCACCAGTGGCCTCCGAGGGGACAGGGCCGAGCAGTTCTTC. This encodes CATSGLRGDRAEQFF.

The gene calls are TRBV30 and TRBJ2-1; D possibly corresponds to TRBD2 (5 bases). V was trimmed by 5 bases and J by 10 bases, leaving 15 bases between them. This CDR3 spans 12 amino acids. The germline V gene has CDR1 GTSNPN and CDR2 SVGIG (reference sequence). The CDR3 spells CAWSLPGFEQFF. In nucleotides, the CDR3 is TGTGCCTGGTCCTTACCGGGGTTCGAGCAGTTCTTC.

This chain's CDR3 is CASSVGPTSGDQETQYF. CDR3 in DNA: TGTGCCAGCAGCGTAGGTCCGACTAGCGGGGATCAAGAGACCCAGTACTTC. This chain links TRBV9 with TRBJ2-5; 11 bases agree with TRBD2. CDR1 and CDR2 (germline): SGDLS, YYNGEE. This CDR3 contains 17 residues. Trimming at V came to 0 bases and at J to 2 bases, leaving 6 bases not matched to a gene. Together with reference TRBV9 and TRBJ2-5, the CDR3 gives the full variable domain: DSGVTQTPKHLITATGQRVTLRCSPRSGDLSVYWYQQSLDQGLQFLIQYYNGEERAKGNILERFSAQQFPDLHSELNLSSLELGDSALYFCASSVGPTSGDQETQYFGPGTRLLVL.

The V and J genes are TRBV29-1 and TRBJ2-1; D is ambiguous. CDR1 is SQVTM and CDR2 is ANQGSEA in the germline V gene. CDR3 length: 11 residues. V gave up 8 bases and J gave up 0 bases, with 5 bases separating them. Here the CDR3 DNA reads TGCAGCACAATCTCCTACAATGAGCAGTTCTTC. It is translated as CSTISYNEQFF.

The V and J genes are TRBV3-1 (or the pseudogene TRBV3-2) and TRBJ2-1, with TRBD2 as a possible D gene (7 bases). Trimming removed 6 bases at V and 4 bases at J, with 22 bases between. Looked up from germline, CDR1 is LGHDT and CDR2 is YNNKEL (reference sequence). This CDR3 spans 17 amino acids. Written as DNA, the CDR3 is TGTGCCAGCAGACCTGCGGGGGCGGGAGTCTCTTACAATGAGCAGTTCTTC. The encoded protein is CASRPAGAGVSYNEQFF.